This T cell receptor (beta chain) was recovered during a study of Graves' ophthalmopathy and Graves' hyperthyroidism. Germline CDR1 DFQATT, CDR2 SNEGSKA (reference sequence). The CDR3 totals 17 residues. V was pared by 0 bases and J by 2 bases, with 16 bases between. About this clonotype itself: Its antigen is unknown.

Study-wide results and caveats: Sensitivity reached roughly 70% and specificity 72.22% when the model predicted ophthalmopathy progression. The authors also found most expanded thyroid clonotypes above 0.001 frequency in blood.

Using RNA transcripts, the TCR beta CDR3 regions were amplified. HTBI-primed RT-PCR formed the first round, and a multiplex PCR formed the second. TCRdb analysed the multiplex PCR reads with MiXCR anew, one entry per CDR3 protein. In the table there are hundreds of thousands of distinct CDR3 sequences, around 20% of which are singletons. The authors diagnosed from clinical symptoms, serum thyroxine, TRAb, thyroid ultrasound and orbital computed tomography. The authors isolated PBMCs from over 7.5 ml of fresh peripheral blood. The rearrangement joins TRBV20-1 to TRBJ2-2; D uncertain. The sequence came from a young woman with stable Graves' hyperthyroidism. The sequencing sample was made of peripheral blood. The DNA of the CDR3 is TGCAGTGCTAGAGATCCCGCCCCGAGACTCAACACCGGGGAGCTGTTTTTT. Residues: CSARDPAPRLNTGELFF.